These 24 T cell receptor beta chains were all obtained from the same sample, sequenced in a study of tumor-infiltrating lymphocytes in primary liver carcinoma. Germline DNA was also extracted, while the blood RNA originated from unsorted whole blood. Priming with a constant-region primer yielded TCR beta cDNA from 400 to 500 ng total RNA. ARM-PCR, slightly modified, supplied the TCR beta libraries through three nested multiplex PCR rounds. TRBV1-TRBV30 forward primers paired with a C-beta reverse primer drove the first two PCR rounds, around 9 cycles each. TCRdb used MiXCR to reprocess the multiplex PCR reads, holding one entry per CDR3 protein. The table includes more than 150,000 distinct CDR3 sequences, about 60% detected once. The specimen sequenced was peripheral blood. These receptors originate from a man in his forties with primary liver carcinoma and hepatitis B virus infection.

A word on this clonotype: At one boundary the junction diverges from the germline segment, which might be a read error. The J gene is TRBJ2-1, the V gene TRBV11-2; 9 bases line up with TRBD2. Germline V gives CDR1 SGHAT, CDR2 FQNNGV. The CDR3 consists of 16 residues. The CDR3 nucleotides read TGTGCCAGCAGCTTAGTAGGGACTAGCCCCTACAATGAGCTGTTCTTC. The encoded protein is CASSLVGTSPYNELFF.

A remark on this clonotype: Given the absence of the conserved phenylalanine or tryptophan at the CDR3 end, a read error is likely. The V call is TRBV28, the J call TRBJ2-7, with D hard to call. CDR3 size: 13 residues. V lost 8 bases, J lost 3 bases, and 14 bases lay in between. The V gene's germline CDR1 is MDHEN and CDR2 SYDVKM. The CDR3 bases are TGTGCCAGCGCGTGCGGTCCAAACTACGAGCAGTACTTA. It yields the protein CASACGPNYEQYL.

The chain employs TRBV12-3 or TRBV12-4 and TRBJ2-7; 10 bases fit TRBD2. The CDR3 has 15 amino acids. Trimming removed 4 bases from V and 1 base from J; junction bases left unmatched: 4. The CDR3 loop reads CASSSTLAGSYEQYF. CDR3 DNA: TGTGCCAGCAGTTCCACACTAGCGGGATCCTACGAGCAGTACTTC.

The chain has TRBV29-1 and TRBJ2-3; the match to TRBD1 covers 7 bases. The germline CDR1 and CDR2 sequences are SQVTM and ANQGSEA. CDR3 length: 13 residues. J lost 5 bases, V lost 8 bases, and 10 bases had no gene match. The CDR3 coding sequence is TGCAGCAACGGACAGGTGTATGGAGATACGCAGTATTTT. Its translation is CSNGQVYGDTQYF.

There are a few counts of this clonotype. One junction end disagrees with the germline gene, perhaps due to a read error. The rearrangement uses TRBV4-2 and TRBJ2-5, with no clear D. The CDR3 covers 15 residues. Germline-derived CDR1 and CDR2 are LGHNA and YNFKEQ. CDR3 sequence: CASSQDGPIQETQYF. In nucleotides, the CDR3 is TGTGCCAGCAGCCAAGATGGACCGATTCAAGAGACCCAGTACTTT.

This clonotype was observed many times. The chain is built from TRBV6-1 and TRBJ2-7; D unclear. Germline V gene data show CDR1 as MNHNS and CDR2 as SASEGT. V was cut by 5 bases and J by 2 bases, with 7 bases left in between. CDR3 length: 12 amino acids. CDR3 in DNA: TGTGCCAGCAGTAACGGACCCTACGAGCAGTACTTC. Translated: CASSNGPYEQYF.

Comments on this clonotype: The conserved phenylalanine or tryptophan is not found at the CDR3 terminus, so this likely reflects a read error. The gene calls are TRBV11-2 and TRBJ2-5, with D possibly being TRBD1 or TRBD2 (5 bases each). CDR3 length: 15 residues. CDR1 and CDR2 (germline): SGHAT, FQNNGV. CDR3 amino acids: CASSALLRDQETQYL. Here the CDR3 DNA reads TGTGCCAGCAGCGCCCTACTAAGGGACCAAGAAACCCAGTACCTC.

About this clonotype itself: This may be a read error, as it is one base from a much larger clone. The chain carries TRBV11-3 and TRBJ2-3; a possible D gene is TRBD1 (5 bases). The CDR3 loop spans 13 amino acids. Germline V gene data show CDR1 as SGHNT and CDR2 as YENEEA. The V end was cut by 6 bases, the J end by 7 bases, with 14 bases between. CDR3 loop: CASSPQGGNTQYF. The CDR3 DNA reads as TGTGCCAGCAGTCCCCAGGGTGGAAATACGCAGTATTTT.

On this clonotype: At one end the junction does not follow the germline gene, possibly because of a read error. V gene TRBV29-1 combines with J gene TRBJ2-2, with a weak D call TRBD2 (5 bases). Looked up from germline, CDR1 is SQVTM and CDR2 is ANQGSEA. The CDR3 sequence is 15 residues long. The CDR3 loop reads CSVEDAVGAPGQLFF. The DNA of the CDR3 is TGCAGCGTTGAAGACGCCGTGGGAGCCCCCGGGCAGCTTTTTTTT.

This chain joins TRBV12-3 or TRBV12-4 and TRBJ2-2, with D tentatively TRBD1 (6 bases). This CDR3 spans 15 amino acids. Trimming cost V 5 bases and J 7 bases, with 17 bases left between them. The CDR3 sequence: CASSPRTARGGELFF. In DNA, the CDR3 is TGTGCCAGCAGTCCCCGGACAGCGAGGGGCGGGGAGCTGTTTTTT.

This clonotype turned up a few times. The CDR3 loop reads CASSFGQDNEKLFF. As DNA, the CDR3 is TGTGCCAGCAGCTTTGGACAGGATAATGAAAAACTGTTTTTT. The J gene is TRBJ1-4, the V gene TRBV5-4, with 7 bases identical to TRBD1. Germline lookup yields CDR1 SGHNT and CDR2 YYREEE (reference sequence). The CDR3 has 14 residues. V was clipped by 2 bases and J by 4 bases; unmatched bases: 2.

This clonotype has a single count. The CDR3 DNA reads TGCGCCAGCAGCCGCGGACCACAGAGCTCCTACGAGCAGTACTTC. The encoded protein is CASSRGPQSSYEQYF. V is TRBV4-1 and J is TRBJ2-7; unclear D gene. The V end was cut by 4 bases, the J end by 0 bases, with 13 bases between. This CDR3 is built from 15 residues. Germline CDR1 is MGHRA and CDR2 is YSYEKL.

Ten or more counts support this clonotype. The chain carries TRBV11-1 and TRBJ2-7, with D maybe TRBD2 (6 bases). Germline V gene sequence: CDR1 SGHAT, CDR2 FQDESV (reference sequence). The CDR3 runs 14 residues. V dropped 6 bases and J dropped 0 bases, with 12 bases sitting between them. CDR3 in DNA: TGTGCCAGCAGGCTTAGCGGTACCTCCTACGAGCAGTACTTC. Translated, it gives CASRLSGTSYEQYF.

As to this clonotype: A much larger clone lies a single base off, so this may be a read error. The rearrangement links TRBV6-5 to TRBJ2-5; 7 bases are a match to TRBD1. Germline V gene sequence: CDR1 MNHEY, CDR2 SVGAGI. Losses at the gene ends were 6 bases for V and 5 bases for J; bases not matched to a gene: 6. The CDR3 length is 13 residues. CDR3 sequence reads: CASRLPGQETQYF. DNA for the CDR3: TGTGCCAGCAGACTACCGGGACAGGAGACCCAGTACTTC.

Comments on this clonotype: Likely a read error: the CDR3 ends without its conserved phenylalanine or tryptophan. This chain links TRBV4-1 with TRBJ1-6; D uncertain. V was pared by 1 base and J by 7 bases, with 11 bases between. The CDR3 length is 15 residues. Germline CDR1 and CDR2: MGHRA and YSYEKL. CDR3: CASSQVQALNSPLHV. CDR3 sequence (DNA): TGCGCCAGCAGCCAAGTTCAGGCGCTGAATTCACCCCTCCACGTT.

Turning to this clonotype: A much more abundant neighbour one base away suggests this may be a read error. V is TRBV4-1 and J is TRBJ2-3, with D unclear. V dropped 0 bases and J dropped 7 bases, with 11 bases sitting between them. The CDR3 has 14 residues. Germline lookup yields CDR1 MGHRA and CDR2 YSYEKL. DNA of the CDR3: TGCGCCAGCAGCCAAGACCAATTGGCAAATACGCAGTATTTT. Translated: CASSQDQLANTQYF.

This clonotype was recorded once. One end of the junction is discordant with germline, which a read error may explain. This chain connects TRBV11-2 to TRBJ1-1; D unresolved. This CDR3 has 14 residues. Looked up from germline, CDR1 is SGHAT and CDR2 is FQNNGV. CDR3 nucleotide sequence: TGTGCTAGCAGGTCCCAAGTGCCCGGAGGGGAAGCTTTCTTT. Protein product: CASRSQVPGGEAFF.

The chain combines TRBV7-9 with TRBJ1-5; D gene ambiguous. The CDR3 runs 14 residues. Between the trimmed V and J ends, which lost 8 bases and 5 bases, there was a span of 16 bases. Germline values: CDR1 SEHNR, CDR2 FQNEAQ (reference sequence). The CDR3 here is CASRSLGADQPQHF. CDR3 DNA: TGTGCCAGCCGATCCTTGGGAGCTGATCAGCCCCAGCATTTT.

On this clonotype: The junction differs from germline at one of its ends, possibly a read error. V gene TRBV11-2 combines with J gene TRBJ1-1; no clear D. This CDR3 has 12 amino acids. Germline CDR1 reads SGHAT; CDR2 reads FQNNGV. CDR3 DNA: TGTGTCAGCAGCCCTCCGGGGTGGGGATCTTTCTTT. Translated: CVSSPPGWGSFF.

Note on this clonotype: One end of the junction does not line up with germline, which may come from a read error. This chain links TRBV5-1 with TRBJ2-1; 11 positions match TRBD2. The CDR3 length is 15 residues. The germline V gene encodes CDR1 SGHRS and CDR2 YFSETQ. CDR3 region: CASRYSGRGYNERFF. The CDR3 nucleotides read TGCGCCAGCAGATATAGCGGGAGGGGCTACAATGAGCGGTTCTTC.

This chain connects TRBV7-9 to TRBJ2-1, with 10 bases matching TRBD2. Germline V CDR1 and CDR2: SEHNR, FQNEAQ (reference sequence). The CDR3 runs to 16 residues. The V gene end was trimmed by 5 bases and the J gene end by 2 bases; junction bases not matched to a gene: 6. The CDR3 is CASSKTSGNTYNEQFF. The CDR3 nucleotides are TGTGCCAGCAGCAAAACTAGCGGGAACACCTACAATGAGCAGTTCTTC.

V usage is TRBV5-1 and J usage is TRBJ2-1; 7 bases are a match to TRBD2. Germline assignment: CDR1 SGHRS and CDR2 YFSETQ. V shed 0 bases, J shed 4 bases, and the junction held 7 bases outside the gene matches. The CDR3 is made up of 16 amino acids. The CDR3 here is CASSLGTSGVYNEQFF. In nucleotides, the CDR3 is TGCGCCAGCAGCTTGGGGACTAGTGGGGTTTACAATGAGCAGTTCTTC. The whole variable domain, remainder taken from reference TRBV5-1 and TRBJ2-1, is KAGVTQTPRYLIKTRGQQVTLSCSPISGHRSVSWYQQTPGQGLQFLFEYFSETQRNKGNFPGRFSGRQFSNSRSEMNVSTLELGDSALYLCASSLGTSGVYNEQFFGPGTRLTVL.

This clonotype was seen repeatedly, ten times or more. The rearrangement links TRBV11-2 to TRBJ1-2; no definite D call. Germline loops: CDR1 SGHAT, CDR2 FQNNGV. The CDR3 is 13 amino acids. The ends were cut back, 5 bases at V and 3 bases at J, with 10 bases in the middle. The CDR3 DNA follows: TGTGCCAGCAGCCTGACCCAGGACTATGGCTACACCTTC. This encodes CASSLTQDYGYTF.

This clonotype was counted between two and nine times. At one of its ends the junction is not consistent with the germline gene, which may arise from a read error. The chain employs TRBV7-9 and TRBJ1-2; 7 bases fit TRBD1. Germline V gene lookup returns CDR1 SEHNR and CDR2 FQNEAQ (reference sequence). The CDR3 runs to 11 residues. This CDR3 is CASSRQGDYAF. The CDR3 DNA is TGTGCCAGTAGCCGACAGGGTGACTACGCCTTC. The full variable domain, completed using reference TRBV7-9 and TRBJ1-2, is DTGVSQNPRHKITKRGQNVTFRCDPISEHNRLYWYRQTLGQGPEFLTYFQNEAQLEKSRLLSDRFSAERPKGSFSTLEIQRTEQGDSAMYLCASSRQGDYAFGSGTRLTVV.